This T cell receptor (beta chain) was sequenced during a study of identical twins. TCRdb recomputed calls from the 5' RACE reads with MiXCR, one row per CDR3 protein. This table holds 200,000 or so distinct CDR3 sequences, roughly 15% found once. A further study also used this sample, focusing on T cells expressing NK-cell markers.

Input material: CD8+ T cells sorted from blood. The sequence was obtained from a woman between 18 and 29 years old in good health.

This CDR3 is CSARNVSYEQYF. As DNA, the CDR3 is TGCAGTGCTAGAAATGTCTCCTACGAGCAGTACTTC. This rearrangement joins TRBV20-1 to TRBJ2-7; D gene ambiguous. The CDR3 spans 12 residues. The germline V gene encodes CDR1 DFQATT and CDR2 SNEGSKA (reference sequence). V lost 2 bases, J lost 0 bases, and 5 bases lay in between.